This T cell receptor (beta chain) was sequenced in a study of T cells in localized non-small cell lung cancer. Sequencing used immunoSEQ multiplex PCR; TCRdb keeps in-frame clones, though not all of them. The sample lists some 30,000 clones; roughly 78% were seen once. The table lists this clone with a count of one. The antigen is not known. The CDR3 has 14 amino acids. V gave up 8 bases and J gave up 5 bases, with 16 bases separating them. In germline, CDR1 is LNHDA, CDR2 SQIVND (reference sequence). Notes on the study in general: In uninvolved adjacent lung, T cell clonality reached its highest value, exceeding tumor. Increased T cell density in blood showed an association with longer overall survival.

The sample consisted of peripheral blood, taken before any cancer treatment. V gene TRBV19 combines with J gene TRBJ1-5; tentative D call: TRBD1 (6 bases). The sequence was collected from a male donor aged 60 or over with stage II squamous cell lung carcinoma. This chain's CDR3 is CASHKGGGYQPQHF. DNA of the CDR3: TGTGCCAGTCATAAGGGGGGAGGGTATCAGCCCCAGCATTTT. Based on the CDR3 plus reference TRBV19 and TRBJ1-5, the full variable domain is DGGITQSPKYLFRKEGQNVTLSCEQNLNHDAMYWYRQDPGQGLRLIYYSQIVNDFQKGDIAEGYSVSREKKESFPLTVTSAQKNPTAFYLCASHKGGGYQPQHFGDGTRLSIL.